One and the same sample provided the 17 T cell receptor beta chains below, sequenced in a study of cytomegalovirus exposure and HLA in healthy donors. The PCR made use of 60 Vbeta and 13 Jbeta primers. The table came from immunoSEQ multiplex PCR; TCRdb's copy has only in-frame clones and leaves some out. Here the sample spans approximately 190,000 clones, more than 70% being singletons. Sequenced material: PBMCs. These receptors all come from a man aged 40-49 years in good health and CMV-seropositive.

The rearrangement uses TRBV5-4 and TRBJ1-2, with D perhaps TRBD1 (6 bases). Germline V CDR1 and CDR2: SGHNT, YYREEE (reference sequence). There are 14 residues in the CDR3. Trimming cost V 4 bases and J 4 bases, with 14 bases left between them. The CDR3 nucleotides are TGTGCCAGCAGCGCCCCGACAGGTATCTATGGCTACACCTTC. It specifies CASSAPTGIYGYTF. The complete variable domain, with remaining parts taken from reference TRBV5-4 and TRBJ1-2, reads ETGVTQSPTHLIKTRGQQVTLRCSSQSGHNTVSWYQQALGQGPQFIFQYYREEENGRGNFPPRFSGLQFPNYSSELNVNALELDDSALYLCASSAPTGIYGYTFGSGTRLTVV.

This clone has more than one count but fewer than ten. V gene TRBV28 combines with J gene TRBJ1-2, with D tentatively TRBD1 (5 bases). The V gene's germline CDR1 is MDHEN and CDR2 SYDVKM. This CDR3 comprises 13 residues. V was clipped by 2 bases and J by 8 bases, with 12 bases between them. CDR3 bases: TGTGCCAGCAGTTTAAGGGGAAGACCGGGCTACACCTTC. Protein product: CASSLRGRPGYTF.

The chain combines TRBV15 with TRBJ2-1, with 10 bases that match TRBD1. CDR1 is LNHNV, CDR2 YYDKDF, per germline (reference sequence). V shed 1 base and J 0 bases; nucleotides not matched to a gene: 12. The CDR3 spans 20 residues. CDR3 DNA: TGTGCCACCAGCAGAGGGGGACAGGGGTCGTTCGCACGCTCCTACAATGAGCAGTTCTTC. Translated, it gives CATSRGGQGSFARSYNEQFF.

This sequence joins TRBV29-1 and TRBJ2-7, with 9 bases fitting TRBD1. V shed 7 bases and J 2 bases; nucleotides not matched to a gene: 6. Germline V CDR1 and CDR2: SQVTM, ANQGSEA. The CDR3 totals 13 residues. The CDR3 loop is CSGSTGGTYEQYF. The CDR3 DNA sequence: TGCAGCGGCTCCACAGGGGGCACCTACGAGCAGTACTTC.

The chain employs TRBV18 and TRBJ1-2; 7 nucleotides match TRBD1. The V and J ends lost 2 bases and 3 bases, in that order; junction bases with no gene match: 12. This CDR3 has 17 amino acids. Germline V gives CDR1 KGHSH, CDR2 LQKENI. CDR3 DNA sequence: TGTGCCAGCTCACCAAGTTCTTCAGAGACAGGGTACTATGGCTACACCTTC. Protein product: CASSPSSSETGYYGYTF.

The V call is TRBV28, the J call TRBJ1-4; a weak D match, TRBD1 (5 bases). The CDR3 has 13 amino acids. The germline V gene has CDR1 MDHEN and CDR2 SYDVKM. Trimming took off 6 bases at V and 3 bases at J, with 8 bases between the two ends. The DNA of the CDR3 is TGTGCCAGCAGGGGGGGGTCTAATGAAAAACTGTTTTTT. Encoded protein: CASRGGSNEKLFF.

The J gene is TRBJ2-1, the V gene TRBV7-9; D is possibly TRBD2 (6 bases). Germline V gene data show CDR1 as SEHNR and CDR2 as FQNEAQ (reference sequence). V was trimmed by 7 bases and J by 16 bases, leaving 14 bases between them. This CDR3 has 10 residues. CDR3 residues: CASTASEEFF. The CDR3 DNA follows: TGTGCCAGCACGGCTAGCGAGGAATTCTTC.

The chain combines TRBV7-6 with TRBJ2-2; 12 bases are a match to TRBD2. The CDR3 has 15 amino acids. Germline V lookup: CDR1 SGHVS, CDR2 FNYEAQ. V gave up 6 bases and J gave up 4 bases; unmatched junction bases: 3. CDR3 in amino acids: CASSSGLAGTGELFF. The CDR3 DNA reads as TGTGCCAGCAGTTCGGGACTAGCGGGCACCGGGGAGCTGTTTTTT.

This clone was counted only a few times. The V call is TRBV5-5, the J call TRBJ1-1; D unresolved. Trimming cost V 0 bases and J 6 bases, with 6 bases left between them. CDR3 length equals 12 residues. The germline CDR1 and CDR2 sequences are SGHKS and YYEKEE (reference sequence). CDR3 nucleotide sequence: TGTGCCAGCAGCTTGGTCGTAGCTGAAGCTTTCTTT. Translated: CASSLVVAEAFF.

The sample holds one count of this clone. The CDR3, as DNA: TGCGCCAGCAGCTTGGATGGCGGTCCCTACGAGCAGTACTTC. This translates into CASSLDGGPYEQYF. J is TRBJ2-7 and V is TRBV5-1; D not certain. CDR1 is SGHRS and CDR2 is YFSETQ in the germline V gene. Trimming took 0 bases from V and 2 from J, leaving 9 bases between them. The CDR3 length is 14 residues. Complete variable domain (other parts from reference TRBV5-1 and TRBJ2-7): KAGVTQTPRYLIKTRGQQVTLSCSPISGHRSVSWYQQTPGQGLQFLFEYFSETQRNKGNFPGRFSGRQFSNSRSEMNVSTLELGDSALYLCASSLDGGPYEQYFGPGTRLTVT.

The V gene is TRBV21-1, the J gene TRBJ2-5; TRBD1, the D gene given by the table, was not confirmed from the DNA. TRBV21-1 has pseudogene status. The CDR3 is 16 amino acids. The CDR3 sequence: CASSKGEEQLKETQYF. CDR3 coding DNA: TGTGCCAGCAGCAAAGGCGAAGAACAGCTCAAAGAGACCCAGTACTTC.

V gene TRBV5-4 combines with J gene TRBJ2-5; 9 bases agree with TRBD1. The CDR3 loop spans 16 amino acids. CDR1 is SGHNT and CDR2 is YYREEE in the germline V gene (reference sequence). Trimming cost V 2 bases and J 4 bases; bases outside gene matches: 9. In DNA, the CDR3 is TGTGCCAGCAGCTTCATGACAGGGGGAGTTGGAGAGACCCAGTACTTC. Translation: CASSFMTGGVGETQYF.

This clone is a singleton in its sample. This chain joins TRBV30 and TRBJ1-3, with 7 bases fitting TRBD1. The CDR3 length is 14 residues. Germline lookup yields CDR1 GTSNPN and CDR2 SVGIG (reference sequence). The junction had 3 bases not matched to a gene; V was cut back by 2 bases and J by 2 bases. CDR3 coding DNA: TGTGCCTGGAGTAAGGGGGCGGCTGGAAACACCATATATTTT. The encoded protein is CAWSKGAAGNTIYF. Using reference TRBV30 and TRBJ1-3 for the parts outside the CDR3, the full variable domain is SQTIHQWPATLVQPVGSPLSLECTVEGTSNPNLYWYRQAAGRGLQLLFYSVGIGQISSEVPQNLSASRPQDRQFILSSKKLLLSDSGFYLCAWSKGAAGNTIYFGEGSWLTVV.

This chain uses TRBV7-3 with TRBJ2-1; 10 bases are a match to TRBD2. V trimming: 4 bases; J trimming: 7 bases; junction bases outside the gene matches: 7. This CDR3 is built from 15 residues. Germline V lookup: CDR1 SGHTA, CDR2 FQGTGA. CDR3 protein: CASSSLAGETNEQFF. The CDR3 coding sequence is TGTGCCAGCAGCTCGCTAGCGGGAGAGACTAATGAGCAGTTCTTC.

Notes on this clone: The junction departs from germline at one end; a sequencing error may be responsible. The chain links TRBV7-7 to TRBJ2-2, with 10 bases identical to TRBD1. This CDR3 is built from 15 residues. Germline V gene sequence: CDR1 SSHAT, CDR2 FNYEAQ (reference sequence). The CDR3 protein is CASSRRDRGTGELFF. CDR3 nucleotide sequence: TGTGCTAGCAGCCGCCGGGACAGGGGAACCGGGGAGCTGTTTTTT.

This rearrangement joins TRBV5-6 to TRBJ2-3; 7 bases match TRBD2. The V gene's germline CDR1 is SGHDT and CDR2 YYEEEE. The CDR3 runs 17 residues. Trimming removed 4 bases from V and 0 bases from J; junction bases left unmatched: 11. The CDR3 bases are TGTGCCAGCAGCCCGACGGCGGGAGAAGGTAGCACAGATACGCAGTATTTT. Its translation is CASSPTAGEGSTDTQYF.

This clone is a singleton in its sample. The chain joins TRBV21-1 to TRBJ1-5. TRBV21-1 is a pseudogene segment. The CDR3 has 18 amino acids. The CDR3 is CASSLTDGAGCGNQPQHF. Written as DNA, the CDR3 is TGTGCCAGCAGCCTTACGGACGGGGCGGGATGTGGCAATCAGCCCCAGCATTTT.